A selection of T cell receptor beta chains follows, all from one sample in a study of blood T cell repertoires in COVID-19. The assay was immunoSEQ multiplex PCR, and TCRdb's table has in-frame clones only and misses some. The data hold about 220,000 clones, with about 79% observed a single time. The material sequenced was PBMCs or T cells enriched from blood (not recorded which). The receptors come from a woman aged 40 to 50 with acute COVID-19. The CDR3 runs from the conserved cysteine through the conserved F or W. The D gene is left open where the match is weak. The size entry is marked missing in some rows and otherwise reads once, few, many or a size class.

clone_size	v_call	j_call	d_call	cdr3_aa	cdr3_nt
NA	TRBV7-2	TRBJ1-6	TRBD1	CASSNRDRGHSPLHF	TGTGCCAGCAGCAACCGGGACAGGGGGCATTCACCCCTCCACTTT
once	TRBV5-6	TRBJ1-5	TRBD1	CASSLEGQANQPQHF	TGTGCCAGCAGCTTGGAGGGACAGGCCAATCAGCCCCAGCATTTT
NA	TRBV28	TRBJ2-6	NA	CASSAGGFAGANVLTF	TGTGCCAGCAGCGCAGGGGGGTTCGCCGGGGCCAACGTCCTGACTTTC
NA	TRBV4-2	TRBJ1-3	NA	CASSQAGSGNTIYF	TGTGCCAGCAGCCAAGCCGGGTCTGGAAACACCATATATTTT
NA	TRBV27	TRBJ2-1	TRBD2	CASSLGRGRLRSYNEQFF	TGTGCCAGCAGTTTGGGGAGGGGCCGCCTACGCTCCTACAATGAGCAGTTCTTC
NA	TRBV2	TRBJ2-3	NA	CASELADLGWGSTDTQYF	TGTGCCAGCGAACTAGCTGACTTAGGCTGGGGTAGCACAGATACGCAGTATTTT
NA	TRBV29-1	TRBJ2-3	TRBD1	CSATGVQYF	TGCAGCGCAACAGGGGTGCAGTATTTT
NA	TRBV7-9	TRBJ2-1	TRBD1	CASSSSEVGQYNEQFF	TGTGCCAGCAGCTCCTCCGAGGTGGGACAGTACAATGAGCAGTTCTTC
NA	TRBV5-1	TRBJ2-3	TRBD2	CASSLEAGGTADTQYF	TGCGCCAGCAGCTTGGAGGCGGGAGGAACCGCAGATACGCAGTATTTT
NA	TRBV19	TRBJ2-1	TRBD2	CATQGTSGFDEQFF	TGTGCCACCCAAGGGACTAGCGGGTTCGATGAGCAGTTCTTC
NA	TRBV2	TRBJ1-2	TRBD1	CASRGQGLTNYGYTF	TGTGCCAGCAGGGGACAGGGACTCACTAACTATGGCTACACCTTC
NA	TRBV19	TRBJ1-6	TRBD1	CASSIGDRGSRNSPLHF	TGTGCCAGTAGTATAGGGGACAGGGGTTCAAGAAATTCACCCCTCCACTTT
NA	TRBV30	TRBJ2-2	TRBD1	CAWSAGTGNTGELFF	TGTGCCTGGAGCGCCGGGACAGGGAACACCGGGGAGCTGTTTTTT
once	TRBV5-1	TRBJ2-7	NA	CASSLAGTKYEQYF	TGCGCCAGCAGCTTGGCAGGGACAAAGTACGAGCAGTACTTC
NA	TRBV20-1	TRBJ2-1	TRBD2	CSASGAGAPNEQFF	TGCAGTGCTAGTGGGGCGGGAGCACCCAATGAGCAGTTCTTC
NA	TRBV11-2	TRBJ1-2	NA	CASSFHRGSDGYTF	TGTGCCAGCAGCTTCCACCGGGGGAGCGATGGCTACACCTTC
NA	TRBV9	TRBJ2-2	TRBD1	CASSAPGQGNNGELFF	TGTGCCAGCAGCGCCCCGGGACAGGGAAATAACGGGGAGCTGTTTTTT
few	TRBV30	TRBJ2-7	TRBD2	CAWSVGAGTNEQYF	TGTGCCTGGAGTGTAGGAGCTGGGACTAACGAGCAGTACTTC
few	TRBV20-1	TRBJ1-1	NA	CSANDHPLMNTEAFF	TGCAGTGCTAATGACCACCCCCTAATGAACACTGAAGCTTTCTTT
NA	TRBV19	TRBJ1-1	NA	CASSPSIWTEAFF	TGTGCCAGTAGCCCGAGTATCTGGACTGAAGCTTTCTTT
NA	TRBV10-3	TRBJ1-2	NA	CAISEHQGKNYGYTF	TGTGCCATCAGTGAGCACCAGGGAAAAAACTATGGCTACACCTTC
NA	TRBV5-4	TRBJ2-1	TRBD1	CASSLVRGQANEQFF	TGTGCCAGCAGCTTGGTCCGGGGACAGGCCAATGAGCAGTTCTTC